The source of this T cell receptor (beta chain) is a study of a mutant IDH1 vaccine in newly diagnosed glioma. The repertoire was sequenced with immunoSEQ multiplex PCR; TCRdb's copy has only in-frame clones and lacks some. This sample has about 88,000 clones, with roughly 82% found just once. Germline V CDR1 and CDR2: SEHNR, FQNEAQ (reference sequence). Trimming left V 7 bases short and J 7 bases short, with 16 bases between. There are 14 residues in the CDR3. Specified time point: baseline, week 1 (first vaccination visit). The treatment denotes: pre-vaccination baseline after standard-of-care therapy.

The receptor's source is a man in his forties with glioma. Some clones in this sample may be carry-over from other donors' samples. Material: PBMCs, obtained from a glioma patient treated with radiotherapy, temozolomide or both. The chain couples TRBV7-9 to TRBJ1-4; TRBD1 is a possible D gene (5 bases). The chain's CDR3 is CASTSPGSSEKLFF. The CDR3 nucleotides are TGTGCCAGCACCTCCCCAGGGAGCAGTGAAAAACTGTTTTTT. Full variable domain (missing parts from reference TRBV7-9 and TRBJ1-4): DTGVSQNPRHKITKRGQNVTFRCDPISEHNRLYWYRQTLGQGPEFLTYFQNEAQLEKSRLLSDRFSAERPKGSFSTLEIQRTEQGDSAMYLCASTSPGSSEKLFFGSGTQLSVL.